The 25 T cell receptor beta chains presented below share a single source sample, sequenced in a study of control samples from healthy donors and cancer patients. The repertoire was sequenced with immunoSEQ multiplex PCR; TCRdb's copy has only in-frame clones and lacks some. The sample holds 170,000 or so clones, about 90% seen once. The material sequenced was blood. Receptor source: a woman in her forties or fifties in good health.

J is TRBJ2-7 and V is TRBV2, with 12 positions matching TRBD1. V was clipped by 4 bases and J by 2 bases; unmatched bases: 3. Germline CDR1 and CDR2: SNHLY and FYNNEI. CDR3 length: 15 amino acids. The CDR3 DNA follows: TGTGCCAGCAGTGTAGGGGACAGGGGGCCCTACGAGCAGTACTTC. Its protein is CASSVGDRGPYEQYF.

The DNA of the CDR3 is TGTGCCAGCAGCGTAGGAGTGACGGAAAACACTGAAGCTTTCTTT. The encoded protein is CASSVGVTENTEAFF. This rearrangement joins TRBV9 to TRBJ1-1; unclear D gene. CDR1 SGDLS and CDR2 YYNGEE come from the germline V gene. The CDR3 is 15 residues long. Trimming shortened V by 0 bases and J by 2 bases, and 11 bases separated the two germline ends.

The chain combines TRBV20-1 with TRBJ2-7; D remains unclear. V shed 5 bases and J shed 2 bases, with 7 bases lying between them. The germline CDR1 and CDR2 sequences are DFQATT and SNEGSKA (reference sequence). The length of the CDR3 is 11 residues. The CDR3 sequence is CSAPVAYEQYF. The DNA of the CDR3 is TGCAGTGCTCCGGTGGCCTACGAGCAGTACTTC.

The chain recombines TRBV5-6 with TRBJ1-4; 10 bases line up with TRBD1. CDR1 is SGHDT, CDR2 YYEEEE, per germline. Losses at the gene ends were 3 bases for V and 7 bases for J; bases not matched to a gene: 6. This CDR3 is built from 15 residues. The CDR3 nucleotides read TGTGCCAGCAGCTCCGGGACAGGGGCTGGTGAAAAACTGTTTTTT. This codes for CASSSGTGAGEKLFF.

The genes are TRBV6-2 or TRBV6-3 and TRBJ2-1; possible D gene TRBD1, 5 bases. CDR3 length: 15 amino acids. Trimming removed 0 bases at V and 6 bases at J, with 12 bases between. Germline CDR1 and CDR2: MNHEY and SVGEGT. CDR3 DNA: TGTGCCAGCAGTTACTCTGGCAGGGTTGGCAATGAGCAGTTCTTC. It codes for CASSYSGRVGNEQFF.

The chain joins TRBV29-1 to TRBJ1-5; tentatively, D is TRBD1 (6 bases). Germline CDR1 is SQVTM and CDR2 is ANQGSEA. V dropped 4 bases and J dropped 7 bases, with 11 bases sitting between them. The CDR3 spans 12 residues. DNA for the CDR3: TGCAGCGTTGGAGGGGGTTACCAGCCCCAGCATTTT. Its protein product is CSVGGGYQPQHF.

This clone occurred a few times. This chain connects TRBV7-3 to TRBJ1-1; TRBD1 might be the D (6 bases). Trimming shortened V by 6 bases and J by 7 bases, and 15 bases separated the two germline ends. CDR3 size: 13 residues. CDR1 is SGHTA, CDR2 FQGTGA, per germline. CDR3 amino acids: CASSKGGHDEAFF. CDR3 coding DNA: TGTGCCAGCAGTAAAGGGGGACACGATGAAGCTTTCTTT.

This clone was detected once. This specimen includes other DNA sequences encoding the same CDR3. This CDR3 reads CASRAGGPRQETQYF. In nucleotides, the CDR3 is TGTGCCAGCCGAGCGGGGGGTCCCCGGCAAGAGACCCAGTACTTC. V and J are TRBV6-5 and TRBJ2-5; 9 bases map to TRBD2. This CDR3 contains 15 residues. The junction had 9 bases not matched to a gene; V was cut back by 8 bases and J by 2 bases. CDR1 is MNHEY and CDR2 is SVGAGI in the germline V gene.

The rearrangement links TRBV7-9 to TRBJ1-1; 8 bases agree with TRBD1. V was clipped by 6 bases and J by 4 bases; unmatched bases: 4. The CDR3 consists of 13 residues. From germline, CDR1 is SEHNR and CDR2 FQNEAQ (reference sequence). CDR3 coding DNA: TGTGCCAGCAGTAATGACAGGGGCACTGAAGCTTTCTTT. Its translation: CASSNDRGTEAFF.

This clone was counted once. J is TRBJ2-5 and V is TRBV4-1; D is possibly TRBD1 (6 bases). Trimming removed 1 base at V and 0 bases at J, with 9 bases between. The CDR3 is 15 residues long. Germline V gene data show CDR1 as MGHRA and CDR2 as YSYEKL. The CDR3 is CASSQVGGYQETQYF. The CDR3 bases are TGCGCCAGCAGCCAAGTTGGGGGCTACCAAGAGACCCAGTACTTC.

V is TRBV7-2 and J is TRBJ1-4; D gene ambiguous. CDR1 and CDR2 from the germline V gene are SGHTA and FQGNSA. V was cut by 4 bases and J by 4 bases, with 19 bases left in between. The CDR3 sequence is 17 residues long. Written as DNA, the CDR3 is TGTGCCAGCAGCTCATCTCCCTACCTAACGAGTAATGAAAAACTGTTTTTT. It yields the protein CASSSSPYLTSNEKLFF.

This clone was detected once. The J gene is TRBJ2-7, the V gene TRBV9; the D gene is possibly TRBD2 (6 bases). The CDR3 totals 14 residues. CDR1 and CDR2 (germline): SGDLS, YYNGEE. The V end was cut by 7 bases, the J end by 3 bases, with 17 bases between. CDR3 sequence reads: CASPGGVLFYEQYF. The CDR3 DNA follows: TGTGCCAGCCCCGGCGGGGTTCTTTTCTACGAGCAGTACTTC.

The J gene is TRBJ2-7, the V gene TRBV6-2 or TRBV6-3, with a weak D call TRBD2 (6 bases). Germline V gene data show CDR1 as MNHEY and CDR2 as SVGEGT. The CDR3 contains 14 residues. V lost 6 bases to trimming and J lost 2 bases, with 14 bases between them. The CDR3 region is CASSAGLQAYEQYF. The CDR3 DNA is TGTGCCAGCAGCGCGGGACTTCAAGCCTACGAGCAGTACTTC.

V is TRBV14 and J is TRBJ1-1; tentative D call: TRBD1 (6 bases). CDR1 is SGHDN, CDR2 FVKESK, per germline. The germline V and J ends were trimmed by 3 bases and 3 bases, with 8 bases remaining between them. The CDR3 runs 13 residues. The CDR3 loop is CASSQNRDTEAFF. DNA of the CDR3: TGTGCCAGCAGCCAGAACAGGGACACTGAAGCTTTCTTT.

The V call is TRBV4-3, the J call TRBJ1-1; D not resolved. The V gene's germline CDR1 is LGHNA and CDR2 YSLEER. The length of the CDR3 is 13 residues. Trimming cost V 0 bases and J 11 bases, with 13 bases left between them. CDR3 loop: CASSQDGRLGAFF. The CDR3 coding sequence is TGCGCCAGCAGCCAAGATGGGAGGTTGGGGGCTTTCTTT.

The rearrangement joins TRBV7-2 to TRBJ1-1; possibly TRBD1 for D (5 bases). Germline loops: CDR1 SGHTA, CDR2 FQGNSA. This CDR3 contains 15 residues. The V end lost 7 bases, the J end lost 2 bases, and 17 bases lay between the germline ends. CDR3 bases: TGTGCCAGCAACCCGGGACTTTTTTCTAACACTGAAGCTTTCTTT. This encodes CASNPGLFSNTEAFF.

Of note for this clone: Additional DNA sequences in this sample encode the identical CDR3. The chain employs TRBV18 and TRBJ2-6, with 8 positions matching TRBD2. CDR3 length: 15 residues. Germline V gene sequence: CDR1 KGHSH, CDR2 LQKENI. V shed 8 bases and J 2 bases; nucleotides not matched to a gene: 5. The CDR3 sequence is CASKTGGAGANVLTF. In DNA form, the CDR3 reads TGTGCCAGCAAAACCGGGGGGGCTGGGGCCAACGTCCTGACTTTC.

With respect to this clone: The junction differs from germline at one of its ends, possibly a read error. The chain links TRBV7-7 to TRBJ2-2; 8 positions agree with TRBD2. The CDR3 loop spans 14 amino acids. Germline lookup yields CDR1 SSHAT and CDR2 FNYEAQ (reference sequence). In DNA, the CDR3 is TGTGCTAGCAGCTTCAGCGGGAGAAACGGGGAGCTGTTTTTT. Encoded protein: CASSFSGRNGELFF.

The rearrangement links TRBV28 to TRBJ2-1, with 11 positions matching TRBD2. CDR1 is MDHEN, CDR2 SYDVKM, per germline. The CDR3 length is 15 residues. The V segment lost 6 bases and the J segment 9 bases; nucleotides outside the gene matches: 10. CDR3 region: CASSPALAGAGEQFF. The CDR3 region has the DNA TGTGCCAGCAGCCCCGCACTAGCGGGGGCCGGTGAGCAGTTCTTC.

This chain links TRBV2 with TRBJ2-7, with D possibly being TRBD2 (6 bases). Germline V gene data show CDR1 as SNHLY and CDR2 as FYNNEI. Deletions cut 3 bases from V and 5 bases from J, with 14 bases between. The CDR3 covers 14 residues. This CDR3 reads CASSDELASHEQYF. The CDR3 nucleotides read TGTGCCAGCAGTGATGAACTAGCTAGCCACGAGCAGTACTTC.

The V call is TRBV28, the J call TRBJ2-1; D remains ambiguous. Between the trimmed V and J ends, which lost 4 bases and 3 bases, there was a span of 4 bases. Per germline, CDR1 MDHEN and CDR2 SYDVKM. The CDR3 length is 12 residues. The CDR3 loop reads CASSWIYNEQFF. The CDR3 DNA sequence: TGTGCCAGCAGTTGGATCTACAATGAGCAGTTCTTC.

The chain's CDR3 is CASSQRDGETQYF. CDR3 DNA: TGTGCCAGCAGTCAAAGGGACGGCGAGACCCAGTACTTC. The V and J genes are TRBV12-3 or TRBV12-4 and TRBJ2-5; the D call may be TRBD1 or TRBD2 (5 bases each). V was cut by 5 bases and J by 5 bases, with 12 bases left in between. The CDR3 length is 13 residues.

This clone was counted once. The chain recombines TRBV6-2 or TRBV6-3 with TRBJ2-7; 7 bases map to TRBD1. The CDR3 covers 13 residues. V lost 5 bases, J lost 2 bases, and 3 bases stayed unmatched. In germline, CDR1 is MNHEY, CDR2 SVGEGT. The CDR3 DNA sequence: TGTGCCAGCAGTGACAGGGTCCCCTACGAGCAGTACTTC. Amino acids: CASSDRVPYEQYF.

The chain uses TRBV6-5 and TRBJ1-1; TRBD1 aligns across 8 bases. Germline values: CDR1 MNHEY, CDR2 SVGAGI. With V trimmed by 6 bases and J by 2 bases, 5 bases remained unmatched. The CDR3 covers 14 residues. CDR3 sequence (DNA): TGTGCCAGCAGAGGACAGGGACGAAACACTGAAGCTTTCTTT. Translating gives CASRGQGRNTEAFF.

The genes are TRBV6-1 and TRBJ2-3; maybe TRBD1 (5 bases). The ends were cut back, 1 base at V and 4 bases at J, with 12 bases in the middle. The CDR3 spans 15 residues. The germline V gene has CDR1 MNHNS and CDR2 SASEGT. CDR3 DNA sequence: TGTGCCAGCAGTGAAGGACAGTTTGGGGCAGATACGCAGTATTTT. This codes for CASSEGQFGADTQYF.